These 21 T cell receptor beta chains came from one sample sequenced in a study of CD8 T cells in Susac syndrome. It was with random hexamers that roughly 0.5 to 1 ug RNA was reverse transcribed. Each CDR3 protein is one row after TCRdb ran MiXCR on the immunoSEQ multiplex PCR reads. The sample lists approximately 190,000 distinct CDR3 sequences; around 95% were seen once. Input material: CD4+ T cells from PBMCs. The receptors come from a human donor with Susac syndrome.

This clonotype appeared once. The rearrangement links TRBV14 to TRBJ2-5; 7 nucleotides align to TRBD2. From germline, CDR1 is SGHDN and CDR2 FVKESK. The V segment lost 8 bases and the J segment 2 bases; nucleotides outside the gene matches: 8. CDR3 size: 14 residues. CDR3 amino acids: CASAWGGSQETQYF. The CDR3 DNA follows: TGTGCCAGCGCTTGGGGGGGGTCACAAGAGACCCAGTACTTC.

The chain has TRBV20-1 and TRBJ2-3, with 9 bases fitting TRBD2. Germline CDR1 and CDR2: DFQATT and SNEGSKA (reference sequence). Trimming cost V 5 bases and J 2 bases; bases outside gene matches: 14. CDR3 size: 17 residues. The CDR3 region has the DNA TGCAGTGCTTTCCCACGGGAGCGGGGGGTCCTCACAGATACGCAGTATTTT. As protein: CSAFPRERGVLTDTQYF.

The V gene is TRBV30, the J gene TRBJ1-1; perhaps TRBD1 as D (5 bases). The germline V and J ends were trimmed by 5 bases and 4 bases, with 14 bases remaining between them. This CDR3 has 13 residues. Germline V gene lookup returns CDR1 GTSNPN and CDR2 SVGIG (reference sequence). The CDR3 DNA is TGTGCCTGGGTAGCAGGGCTGAGCACTGAAGCTTTCTTT. It codes for CAWVAGLSTEAFF. Variable domain in full (rest from reference TRBV30 and TRBJ1-1): SQTIHQWPATLVQPVGSPLSLECTVEGTSNPNLYWYRQAAGRGLQLLFYSVGIGQISSEVPQNLSASRPQDRQFILSSKKLLLSDSGFYLCAWVAGLSTEAFFGQGTRLTVV.

The V call is TRBV6-2 or TRBV6-3, the J call TRBJ2-7, with 13 nucleotides matching TRBD2. The germline V gene has CDR1 MNHEY and CDR2 SVGEGT. After removal of 2 bases from V and 0 bases from J, the junction contained 4 bases not matched to a gene. The CDR3 totals 17 residues. CDR3: CASSYPTSGGSSYEQYF. CDR3 nucleotides: TGTGCCAGCAGTTACCCGACTAGCGGGGGGTCCTCCTACGAGCAGTACTTC.

This clonotype was recorded only once. The chain combines TRBV12-3 or TRBV12-4 with TRBJ1-5; possibly TRBD1 for D (5 bases). This CDR3 spans 14 amino acids. Trimming stripped 5 bases from V and 11 bases from J, with 19 bases between. CDR3: CASSPTTDGGAQHF. CDR3 in DNA: TGTGCCAGCAGTCCCACCACCGACGGAGGGGCCCAGCATTTT.

The chain couples TRBV19 to TRBJ1-2; D is undetermined. Germline V CDR1 and CDR2: LNHDA, SQIVND (reference sequence). This CDR3 region has 14 residues. V lost 0 bases to trimming and J lost 6 bases, with 11 bases between them. CDR3 in amino acids: CASSIERDWNGYTF. The CDR3 nucleotides read TGTGCCAGTAGTATAGAGCGAGACTGGAATGGCTACACCTTC. Together with reference TRBV19 and TRBJ1-2, the CDR3 gives the full variable domain: DGGITQSPKYLFRKEGQNVTLSCEQNLNHDAMYWYRQDPGQGLRLIYYSQIVNDFQKGDIAEGYSVSREKKESFPLTVTSAQKNPTAFYLCASSIERDWNGYTFGSGTRLTVV.

The chain couples TRBV4-3 to TRBJ2-6; 11 nucleotides agree with TRBD1. The CDR3 extends over 18 amino acids. Germline V gives CDR1 LGHNA, CDR2 YSLEER. V shed 2 bases, J shed 0 bases, and the junction held 3 bases outside the gene matches. CDR3 residues: CASSQWGQGGSGANVLTF. DNA for the CDR3: TGCGCCAGCAGCCAATGGGGACAGGGGGGCTCTGGGGCCAACGTCCTGACTTTC.

The V and J genes are TRBV25-1 and TRBJ2-1; 12 bases fit TRBD2. CDR1 is MGHDK and CDR2 is SYGVNS in the germline V gene. The CDR3 runs 15 residues. The V and J ends lost 5 bases and 6 bases, in that order; junction bases with no gene match: 5. The CDR3 is CASSPRTSGVNEQFF. The CDR3 nucleotides are TGTGCCAGCAGTCCACGGACTAGCGGGGTCAATGAGCAGTTCTTC.

This clonotype was observed once. The CDR3 DNA reads TGTGCCAGCATGCAGGGACAAGGGAACTCCTACGAGCAGTACTTC. It specifies CASMQGQGNSYEQYF. The chain has TRBV5-4 and TRBJ2-7; weak D call: TRBD1 (6 bases). The CDR3 contains 15 residues. Trimming stripped 6 bases from V and 0 bases from J, with 16 bases between. Germline values: CDR1 SGHNT, CDR2 YYREEE (reference sequence).

This chain connects TRBV5-4 to TRBJ2-2, with TRBD2 matching over 7 bases. The CDR3 totals 14 residues. Germline loops: CDR1 SGHNT, CDR2 YYREEE (reference sequence). Losses at the gene ends were 3 bases for V and 4 bases for J; bases not matched to a gene: 3. DNA for the CDR3: TGTGCCAGCAGCTCGGGGGGAGGCACCGGGGAGCTGTTTTTT. Its protein product is CASSSGGGTGELFF.

The rearrangement joins TRBV20-1 to TRBJ2-1; D is possibly TRBD2 (5 bases). Trimming left V 3 bases short and J 0 bases short, with 21 bases between. The germline gives CDR1 DFQATT, CDR2 SNEGSKA (reference sequence). CDR3 size: 18 residues. The CDR3 nucleotides are TGCAGTGCTAGCGAGTACGGGGTGACGTCGAGCTCCTACAATGAGCAGTTCTTC. This sequence encodes CSASEYGVTSSSYNEQFF.

The J gene is TRBJ1-2, the V gene TRBV6-1; unclear D gene. Germline V gene sequence: CDR1 MNHNS, CDR2 SASEGT. The CDR3 loop spans 12 amino acids. With 0 bases removed from V and 4 bases from J, the gap between germline ends came to 3 bases. CDR3 in DNA: TGTGCCAGCAGTGAAGCGGCCTATGGCTACACCTTC. This sequence encodes CASSEAAYGYTF.

Only one count was recorded for this clonotype. V usage is TRBV5-1 and J usage is TRBJ2-5, with 9 bases matching TRBD2. Germline CDR1 is SGHRS and CDR2 is YFSETQ. The CDR3 runs 16 residues. V was clipped by 2 bases and J by 3 bases; unmatched bases: 8. The CDR3 loop reads CASSFSSGGPKETQYF. As DNA, the CDR3 is TGCGCCAGCAGCTTTTCGAGCGGGGGGCCTAAAGAGACCCAGTACTTC.

The chain recombines TRBV5-1 with TRBJ2-7; D is unclear. V was cut by 0 bases and J by 6 bases, with 16 bases left in between. Germline lookup yields CDR1 SGHRS and CDR2 YFSETQ. The CDR3 covers 15 residues. The CDR3 sequence: CASSLAGSVPAEQYF. In DNA, the CDR3 is TGCGCCAGCAGCTTGGCCGGCAGCGTCCCCGCCGAGCAGTACTTC.

The chain employs TRBV30 and TRBJ2-7; 9 bases align to TRBD2. V was clipped by 1 base and J by 3 bases; unmatched bases: 4. Germline V CDR1 and CDR2: GTSNPN, SVGIG (reference sequence). The CDR3 has 14 residues. The CDR3 coding sequence is TGTGCCTGGAGTGGTGGGACTAGCCGCTACGAGCAGTACTTC. Protein: CAWSGGTSRYEQYF.

The chain recombines TRBV2 with TRBJ1-2; D uncertain. The CDR3 runs 13 residues. Deletions cut 3 bases from V and 8 bases from J, with 13 bases between. Germline loops: CDR1 SNHLY, CDR2 FYNNEI. As DNA, the CDR3 is TGTGCCAGCAGTGATGGGCAGCAGAGGGGCTACACCTTC. Protein: CASSDGQQRGYTF.

The CDR3 coding sequence is TGCGCCAGCAGCGGGGAACCAGGACTTCGAGGTGGCTACACCTTC. Translation gives CASSGEPGLRGGYTF. This chain joins TRBV5-1 and TRBJ1-2; D not resolved. V was pared by 4 bases and J by 7 bases, with 20 bases between. The CDR3 is 15 residues long. Germline CDR1 reads SGHRS; CDR2 reads YFSETQ.

Only one count was recorded for this clonotype. The genes are TRBV7-8 and TRBJ2-1; TRBD1 agrees at 8 bases. Germline CDR1 is SGHVS and CDR2 is FQNEAQ. Trimming removed 9 bases from V and 7 bases from J; junction bases left unmatched: 14. This CDR3 region has 15 residues. The CDR3 region is CASSSGTGVWNEQFF. The CDR3 DNA reads TGTGCCAGTTCCAGTGGGACAGGTGTATGGAATGAGCAGTTCTTC.

V and J are TRBV12-3 or TRBV12-4 and TRBJ1-5, with TRBD1 identical over 11 bases. CDR3 length equals 15 residues. V lost 5 bases and J lost 5; bases outside the gene matches: 5. CDR3 loop: CASSPGTGGYQPQHF. The CDR3 coding sequence is TGTGCCAGCAGTCCCGGGACAGGGGGATATCAGCCCCAGCATTTT.

J is TRBJ2-3 and V is TRBV20-1, with 9 bases lining up with TRBD2. Germline V gene data show CDR1 as DFQATT and CDR2 as SNEGSKA (reference sequence). The junction had 9 bases not matched to a gene; V was cut back by 6 bases and J by 5 bases. The CDR3 length is 14 residues. CDR3: CSALAGATLDTQYF. The CDR3 nucleotides are TGCAGTGCATTAGCGGGGGCGACCCTAGATACGCAGTATTTT.

To note about this clonotype: A junction end diverges from the germline sequence, so it may reflect a read error. The J gene is TRBJ2-5, the V gene TRBV7-7, with 7 positions matching TRBD2. CDR3 length equals 15 residues. From germline, CDR1 is SSHAT and CDR2 FNYEAQ (reference sequence). DNA of the CDR3: TGTGCTAGCAGTCGAATCCGGGGGGAACAAGAGACCCAGTACTTC. It is translated as CASSRIRGEQETQYF.